This T cell receptor beta chain originates from a study of shared clonotypes between healthy human individuals (dated by TCRdb to the early 2020s). For the wider study: Two women and a few men aged 18 to 49 years were included in the cohort. To estimate repertoire size and how much clonotype sharing occurs between individuals, the study deeply sequenced the blood TCR repertoires of about five healthy adults. For each donor, CD4 naive and CD4 memory were each run on three plates, CD8 naive on two plates, and CD8 memory on one plate. Between about 0.8 and 9 billion PBMCs per donor were obtained by leukapheresis. To increase sequencing depth and limit assay-specific biases, TCR repertoire library preparation and sequencing were carried out by different laboratories using diverse techniques.

Counted from cysteine to phenylalanine, this CDR3 has 13 amino acids. Only CDR3 DNA is held: 39 bases, read in frame from base 1. The junction shows trimming of 0 bases on V and 7 bases on J, plus 4 bases between the germline ends. From the germline V gene (reference sequence), CDR1 is LNHDA and CDR2 is SQIVND. Using the deep immunoSEQ assay, TCR CDR3 regions were amplified from genomic DNA by multiplex PCR. Extracted genomic DNA from each cell subset was distributed evenly across all wells of several immunoSEQ 96-well plates, and each plate was treated as a replicate. For sorted subsets, each replicate PCR was loaded with approximately 200 ng genomic DNA, equivalent to approximately 27,000 T cell genomes. Purified libraries were quantified with a Qubit 3.0 fluorometer, sized on a Bioanalyzer 2100, and re-quantified with the KAPA Library Quantification kit. Each immunoSEQ 96-well plate was sequenced on its own single-read 150-cycle Illumina NextSeq 550 flow cell. Per the source publication's procedure: The immunoSEQ output contained only junctional sequences without quality scores, so filtering could not match that applied to full-length reads. To assign V/J genes and CDR3, sequences were annotated using PyIR, a Python wrapper for IgBLAST v1.9, with IMGT germline references. Reads were filtered out if the reads had weak V/J assignments (E-value above 1e-6), no CDR3, stop codons, out-of-frame junctions, or ambiguous translated residues. V3J clonotypes were defined as sequences sharing an identical inferred V gene, J gene, and CDR3 amino acid sequence. Percentage overlap between repertoires was computed as shared unique clonotypes divided by the size of the smaller repertoire. RTK rarefaction, the Chao1 estimator, and Recon v2.1 estimates of unobserved clonotypes were used to assess repertoire richness. Generation probabilities for all TCRbeta clonotypes obtained by the gDNA method from a handful of donors were computed using OLGA. In its TCRdb copy, this immuneACCESS table keeps in-frame sequences only and misses some clones. Where compared with another copy, unresolved V genes explain less than half of these, and the others have no known cause. D and trimming were read from the DNA, whereas the V and J calls and clone size are those reported in that table. The sample records over 2 million clones, about 95% of which are singletons. The ten largest clones capture 0.13% of the sample.

Notes on this clone: The antigen it binds to is not known. No base quality information exists; no much larger clone differs at one position. This CDR3 is also generated by other DNA sequences in the sample.

The paper as a whole reports these results and caveats: Naive subsets generally had larger estimated clonotype richness than memory subsets. Sampling was restricted to blood, and TCR repertoires in tissue are likely to differ from TCR repertoires in blood. Roughly 5% of naive CD4, around 4% of naive CD8, around 2.3% of memory CD4, and less than 0.45% of memory CD8 clonotypes were shared across a handful of donors. Based on pairwise subsampling, the degree of clonotype sharing among donors was expected to be affected by sequencing depth. Compared with non-shared clonotypes, the clonotypes found in all four sorted-subset donors had higher generation probabilities. Even with the large sequencing depth, rarefaction of the sorted-subset datasets indicated that sequencing was incomplete. The genetic and exposure-history diversity represented was limited by the small number of donors.

The donors were healthy, HIV-negative adults with no recently reported acute infections or vaccinations. Every donor was a Caucasian adult residing in Nashville, Tennessee, USA. CD4+ T cells were enriched by magnetic negative selection; naive cells were then positively selected on CD45RA, and the negative fraction formed the memory subset. Blood was obtained by leukapheresis, after which PBMCs were separated by Ficoll-Histopaque density gradient centrifugation and cryopreserved in liquid nitrogen vapor phase. Purity and quantity of every magnetically sorted T cell population were checked by analytical flow cytometry. From each sorted fraction, genomic DNA was isolated and quantified by UV absorbance on a Nanodrop 2000c.

The sequence is built from TRBV19 and TRBJ1-6, with an unclear D gene assignment. The TCR was taken from a man between 18 and 29 years old in good health. Sample: naive CD4+ T cells sorted from blood. Sample cell subset or site, as interpreted from the label and publication: CD45RA+ positively selected. The DNA is TGTGCCAGTAGTATAGAGGGGAATTCACCCCTCCACTTT. Protein translation: CASSIEGNSPLHF.